This T cell receptor beta chain was obtained from a study of shared clonotypes between healthy human individuals. Caucasian adults living in Nashville, Tennessee, provided all samples. The J segment lost 0 bases and the V segment lost 6 bases, leaving 9 bases of the junction unmatched. The germline CDR1 and CDR2 sequences are MDHEN and SYDVKM. There are 16 residues in the CDR3. Several immunoSEQ plates held equal portions of the genomic DNA taken from each subset. Replicate PCRs for unsorted PBMC used 250 to 300 ng DNA (approximately 31,000 T cell genomes). In the original analysis: ImmunoSEQ sequences covered only the junction and lacked quality scores; filtering therefore differed. Profiling relied on immunoSEQ multiplex PCR, and the TCRdb table lists in-frame clones only, not all of them. V, J and clone size are those of that table, while D and trimming were read from the DNA. The sample includes about 470,000 clones, about 85% seen only once; the top ten take about 12%.

This TCR came from a woman aged 40 to 49 in good health. Some clones in this sample may be carry-over from other donors' samples. The chain is built from TRBV28 and TRBJ2-3, with 7 nucleotides matching TRBD2. Sequencing was carried out using PBMCs. The CDR3 nucleotides are TGTGCCAGCAGGGGCCCTAGCGGAACTAGCACAGATACGCAGTATTTT. Residues: CASRGPSGTSTDTQYF.